This TCR beta chain was identified during a study of T cells expressing NK-cell markers. Overall study: From sorted CD3+CD56+NKG2C+, CD3+CD56+NKG2C- and CD3+CD56-NKG2C+ T cells came the TCR beta repertoires. Eight donors were sequenced, seven testing HCMV-seropositive and one testing seronegative.

The authors generated TCR beta cDNA through 5'RACE template switching with UMIs. Reprocessing the 5' RACE reads, TCRdb reports a single entry for every CDR3 protein and omits DNA. The sample yields about 370,000 distinct CDR3 sequences, of which the top ten take up 9.5% to 12%. This CDR3 contains 17 residues. Germline values: CDR1 MGHRA, CDR2 YSYEKL. The sequenced sample consisted of blood T cells: a sorted CD56 or NKG2C T cell subset, CD4+ or CD8+ T cells, or bulk PBMC T cells (not recorded which). The source of this sequence is a woman aged 45-65 years in good health. The chain links TRBV4-1 to TRBJ2-1; as DNA is missing, the TRBD2 call by TCRdb cannot be tested. The CDR3 loop reads CASSQGLAPFYYNEQFF.